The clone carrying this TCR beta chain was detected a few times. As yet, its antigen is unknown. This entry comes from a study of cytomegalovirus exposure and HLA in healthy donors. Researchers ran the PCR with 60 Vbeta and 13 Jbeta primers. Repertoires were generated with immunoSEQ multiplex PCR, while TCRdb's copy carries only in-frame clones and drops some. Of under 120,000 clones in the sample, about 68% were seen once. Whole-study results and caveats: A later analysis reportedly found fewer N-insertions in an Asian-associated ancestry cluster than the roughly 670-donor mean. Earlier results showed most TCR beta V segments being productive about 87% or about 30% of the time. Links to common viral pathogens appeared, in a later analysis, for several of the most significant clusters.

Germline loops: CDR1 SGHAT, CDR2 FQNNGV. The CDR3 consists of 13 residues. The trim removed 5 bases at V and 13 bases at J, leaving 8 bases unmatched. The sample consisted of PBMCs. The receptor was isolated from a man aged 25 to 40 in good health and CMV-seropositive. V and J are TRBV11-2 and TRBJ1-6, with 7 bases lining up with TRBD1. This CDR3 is CASSTQGHLPLHF. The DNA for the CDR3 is TGTGCCAGCAGCACACAGGGGCATCTGCCCCTCCACTTT.